The present entry profiles one T cell receptor (beta chain) with its context. What it recognizes is unknown. Researchers ran immunoSEQ v3.0 at survey level. Repertoires were generated with immunoSEQ multiplex PCR, while TCRdb's copy carries only in-frame clones and drops some. In the table there are 42,000 or so clones, 86% of which are singletons. Researchers secured at least one pre-ART and at least two post-ART PBMC samples from each donor. People in the study who had HIV all got their treatment in the United States. The length of the CDR3 is 16 residues. Trimming cost V 8 bases and J 3 bases, with 21 bases left between them. The germline V gene encodes CDR1 SNHLY and CDR2 FYNNEI. The data were obtained in a study of long-term antiretroviral therapy in people with HIV. Regarding the study as a whole: Against controls, HIV repertoires showed narrower ranges of CDR3 length.

The sample here was unsorted PBMCs, taken 1.2 years after starting antiretroviral therapy. This chain uses TRBV2 with TRBJ2-3; TRBD1 is a possible D gene (5 bases). The sequence was obtained from a woman aged 45-65 years with HIV. The CDR3 nucleotides read TGTGCCAGCGGGGCCCCTTGGGGCTTCGGGACAGATACGCAGTATTTT. It is translated as CASGAPWGFGTDTQYF. The whole variable domain, filled in from reference TRBV2 and TRBJ2-3, reads EPEVTQTPSHQVTQMGQEVILRCVPISNHLYFYWYRQILGQKVEFLVSFYNNEISEKSEIFDDQFSVERPDGSNFTLKIRSTKLEDSAMYFCASGAPWGFGTDTQYFGPGTRLTVL.